Reported below is one TCR beta chain. The authors made the TRB cDNA libraries by 5' RACE using UMI labels. TCRdb reanalyzed the 5' RACE reads, giving one entry per CDR3 protein sequence and no DNA. Its listing shows about 62,000 distinct CDR3 sequences. CDR3 length: 12 amino acids. This record belongs to a study of CXCR3-negative and CXCR3-positive naive CD8 T cells. Whole-study context: Total TRB output reached about 135 million reads, about 1.5 +/- 0.3 million per library.

The origin of this receptor is a human donor in good health. Some clones in this sample may be carry-over from other donors' samples. V gene TRBV12-3 or TRBV12-4 combines with J gene TRBJ1-1. Sequenced input: naive CXCR3- CD8+ T cells from blood. Described subset: CD45RO-CCR7+CD27+CD95- naive CD8+ T cells lacking CXCR3 (TNR3-). CDR3 amino acids: CASGPINTEAFF.